This T cell receptor beta chain was documented in a study of blood T cell repertoires in COVID-19. At the level of the study: PBMCs, B-cell-depleted T cells, or T cells provided the cDNA or gDNA that made up the material.

Original data processing: Amplification of reference gene primers provided the estimated nucleated cell counts. Profiled with immunoSEQ multiplex PCR; TCRdb holds only in-frame clones, not every one. From that table come the V and J calls and clone size; the DNA was used to work out D and trimming. Of 200,000 to 250,000 clones listed, more than 80% are singletons. Germline V lookup: CDR1 SGDLS, CDR2 YYNGEE. The CDR3 length is 15 residues. V lost 0 bases and J lost 7, with 11 bases in between. This clone was observed a handful of times. The genes are TRBV9 and TRBJ1-6; TRBD1 is a possible D gene (6 bases). Sequencing used peripheral blood. The sequence was obtained from a woman of 80 years or more with acute or convalescent COVID-19. CDR3 coding DNA: TGTGCCAGCAGCGTAGCGGGACAACCCAATTCACCCCTCCACTTT. It codes for CASSVAGQPNSPLHF.